A selection of T cell receptor beta chains follows, all from one sample in a study of response to subunit inactivated influenza vaccine. TCRdb reanalysed the RT-PCR reads using MiXCR and keeps one entry per CDR3 protein. The sample holds 530,000 or so distinct CDR3 sequences; around 11% are singletons and the top ten take around 9.6%. The sample consisted of PBMCs from blood, taken on the day of vaccination. The receptors derive from a man in his fifties or sixties who received an inactivated influenza vaccine. CDR3s include the opening cysteine and the closing phenylalanine or tryptophan. A D gene is named only where the DNA matches it firmly. Clone size, where shown, is once, few, many, or a class for clones that have expanded.

size: -; J: TRBJ2-7; D: -; V: TRBV6-2/TRBV6-3; CDR3: CASSDPRADFTYEQYF; DNA: TGTGCCAGCTCCGATCCGAGGGCGGACTTTACCTACGAGCAGTACTTC
size: few; J: TRBJ2-1; D: TRBD2; V: TRBV7-2; CDR3: CASSLFVAGVGNEQFF; DNA: TGTGCCAGCAGCCTCTTTGTGGCGGGAGTGGGAAATGAGCAGTTCTTC
size: many; J: TRBJ2-4; D: -; V: TRBV7-2; CDR3: CASSLASQGAKNIQYF; DNA: TGTGCCAGCAGCTTGGCCTCGCAGGGAGCCAAAAACATTCAGTACTTC
size: -; J: TRBJ2-7; D: TRBD2; V: TRBV29-1; CDR3: CSVAGTSGYEQYF; DNA: TGCAGCGTTGCCGGGACTAGCGGCTACGAGCAGTACTTC
size: -; J: TRBJ2-7; D: -; V: TRBV29-1; CDR3: CSVEVQALTYEQYF; DNA: TGCAGCGTTGAAGTTCAGGCCCTGACCTACGAGCAGTACTTC
size: -; J: TRBJ2-1; D: -; V: TRBV7-9; CDR3: CASNLGSAYNEQFF; DNA: TGTGCCAGCAACTTAGGATCAGCCTACAATGAGCAGTTCTTC
size: few; J: TRBJ1-2; D: TRBD1; V: TRBV29-1; CDR3: CSVAGTGGLGYTF; DNA: TGCAGCGTCGCCGGGACAGGGGGCCTCGGCTACACCTTC
size: -; J: TRBJ2-5; D: -; V: TRBV29-1; CDR3: CSGGLKVSKETQYF; DNA: TGCAGCGGGGGACTCAAAGTCTCCAAGGAGACCCAGTACTTC
size: -; J: TRBJ1-2; D: TRBD1; V: TRBV4-3; CDR3: CASSQDNRGLYGYTF; DNA: TGCGCCAGCAGCCAGGATAACAGGGGCCTCTATGGCTACACCTTC
size: few; J: TRBJ1-1; D: -; V: TRBV4-1; CDR3: CASSQGPMSKRGNTEAFF; DNA: TGCGCCAGCAGCCAAGGCCCCATGTCAAAAAGGGGAAACACTGAAGCTTTCTTT
size: -; J: TRBJ2-6; D: -; V: TRBV5-4; CDR3: CASSLDRARGANVLTF; DNA: TGTGCCAGCAGCTTGGACAGGGCGAGGGGGGCCAACGTCCTGACTTTC
size: few; J: TRBJ2-3; D: -; V: TRBV9; CDR3: CASSVAGEEPDTQYF; DNA: TGTGCCAGCAGCGTAGCGGGGGAGGAACCCGATACGCAGTATTTT
size: few; J: TRBJ2-1; D: -; V: TRBV30; CDR3: CAWSGGNYNEQFF; DNA: TGTGCCTGGAGCGGCGGGAACTACAATGAGCAGTTCTTC
size: -; J: TRBJ2-7; D: -; V: TRBV27; CDR3: CASSTRRGVVTGFAYEQYF; DNA: TGTGCCAGCAGTACGAGACGAGGGGTAGTCACAGGGTTCGCCTACGAGCAGTACTTC
size: -; J: TRBJ2-7; D: -; V: TRBV18; CDR3: CASSPPAAGEQYF; DNA: TGTGCCAGCTCACCACCGGCAGCCGGGGAGCAGTACTTC
size: few; J: TRBJ1-5; D: TRBD1; V: TRBV24-1; CDR3: CATSDSAGDRGRQPQHF; DNA: TGTGCCACCAGTGATTCGGCAGGGGACAGGGGGCGTCAGCCCCAGCATTTT
size: many; J: TRBJ2-1; D: TRBD2; V: TRBV28; CDR3: CASSFTTSGSNEQFF; DNA: TGTGCCAGCAGTTTCACGACTAGCGGGAGCAATGAGCAGTTCTTC
size: few; J: TRBJ1-2; D: TRBD1; V: TRBV29-1; CDR3: CSVGDSAKYGYTF; DNA: TGCAGCGTGGGGGACAGTGCTAAGTATGGCTACACCTTC
size: -; J: TRBJ1-3; D: -; V: TRBV6-1; CDR3: CASSEGSSGNTIYF; DNA: TGTGCCAGCAGTGAAGGGAGCTCTGGAAACACCATATATTTT
size: -; J: TRBJ1-5; D: -; V: TRBV5-1; CDR3: CASSRVSGPNQPQHF; DNA: TGCGCCAGCAGTCGGGTATCAGGGCCGAATCAGCCCCAGCATTTT
size: -; J: TRBJ2-1; D: -; V: TRBV4-2; CDR3: CASSQELVSYNEQFF; DNA: TGTGCCAGCAGCCAAGAGTTAGTCTCCTACAATGAGCAGTTCTTC
size: few; J: TRBJ2-5; D: -; V: TRBV5-1; CDR3: CASSLRDGETQYF; DNA: TGCGCCAGCAGCTTGAGAGATGGGGAGACCCAGTACTTC
size: -; J: TRBJ2-1; D: -; V: TRBV15; CDR3: CATSRDAAGSRYNEQFF; DNA: TGTGCCACCAGCAGAGATGCGGCAGGGTCGAGGTACAATGAGCAGTTCTTC
size: many; J: TRBJ2-5; D: TRBD1; V: TRBV7-3; CDR3: CASSLGQAETQYF; DNA: TGTGCCAGCAGCCTGGGACAGGCGGAGACCCAGTACTTC
size: -; J: TRBJ2-5; D: -; V: TRBV20-1; CDR3: CSARDPRGPQETQYF; DNA: TGCAGTGCTAGAGATCCGCGGGGTCCCCAAGAGACCCAGTACTTC
size: few; J: TRBJ2-7; D: -; V: TRBV11-2; CDR3: CASSWRGDEQYF; DNA: TGTGCCAGCAGCTGGAGGGGGGACGAGCAGTACTTC
size: few; J: TRBJ2-1; D: TRBD1; V: TRBV18; CDR3: CASSPGTGNGQQFF; DNA: TGTGCCAGCTCACCCGGGACAGGGAACGGTCAGCAGTTCTTC
size: -; J: TRBJ2-1; D: -; V: TRBV4-1; CDR3: CASSQGVIYNEQFF; DNA: TGCGCCAGCAGCCAGGGCGTAATATACAATGAGCAGTTCTTC
size: few; J: TRBJ2-3; D: -; V: TRBV29-1; CDR3: CSVEDIRQLTDTQYF; DNA: TGCAGCGTTGAAGACATCAGGCAGCTCACAGATACGCAGTATTTT
size: -; J: TRBJ2-6; D: TRBD1; V: TRBV7-9; CDR3: CASRLGQVLSGANVLTF; DNA: TGTGCCAGCAGACTGGGACAGGTCCTCTCTGGGGCCAACGTCCTGACTTTC
size: few; J: TRBJ2-5; D: TRBD2; V: TRBV12-3/TRBV12-4; CDR3: CASSFAVAGTSRDQYF; DNA: TGTGCCAGCAGTTTTGCGGTAGCGGGTACGTCCAGGGACCAGTACTTC
size: -; J: TRBJ2-3; D: -; V: TRBV28; CDR3: CASSPALGLGQYF; DNA: TGTGCCAGCAGTCCCGCTTTGGGACTGGGGCAGTATTTT
size: few; J: TRBJ1-4; D: TRBD1; V: TRBV20-1; CDR3: CSARDPSRDRKTNEKLFF; DNA: TGCAGTGCTAGAGATCCGTCCCGGGACAGGAAAACTAATGAAAAACTGTTTTTT
size: -; J: TRBJ1-2; D: -; V: TRBV7-9; CDR3: CASSPPRRAEGYTF; DNA: TGTGCCAGCAGCCCGCCTCGACGCGCGGAGGGCTACACCTTC
size: few; J: TRBJ2-7; D: TRBD2; V: TRBV12-3/TRBV12-4; CDR3: CASSFGGASGSYEQYF; DNA: TGTGCCAGCAGTTTTGGGGGCGCTAGCGGGAGCTACGAGCAGTACTTC
size: -; J: TRBJ2-7; D: TRBD2; V: TRBV20-1; CDR3: CSARDPGAGGKSEQYF; DNA: TGCAGTGCTAGAGATCCTGGAGCGGGAGGTAAATCCGAGCAGTACTTC
size: -; J: TRBJ2-3; D: -; V: TRBV7-9; CDR3: CASTSWQGGDTQYF; DNA: TGTGCCAGCACCTCCTGGCAGGGGGGAGATACGCAGTATTTT
size: few; J: TRBJ2-1; D: -; V: TRBV24-1; CDR3: CATSDSYTEQFF; DNA: TGTGCCACCAGTGATTCATATACTGAGCAGTTCTTC
size: many; J: TRBJ2-3; D: -; V: TRBV5-1; CDR3: CASSFGGSWLTDTQYF; DNA: TGCGCCAGCAGCTTCGGGGGTTCCTGGCTGACAGATACGCAGTATTTT
size: many; J: TRBJ2-1; D: -; V: TRBV12-3/TRBV12-4; CDR3: CASNNYNEQFF; DNA: TGTGCCAGCAACAATTACAATGAGCAGTTCTTC
size: -; J: TRBJ2-7; D: -; V: TRBV20-1; CDR3: CSARDLVGPPYEQYF; DNA: TGCAGTGCTAGAGATTTGGTGGGCCCCCCCTACGAGCAGTACTTC
size: -; J: TRBJ2-4; D: TRBD1; V: TRBV11-2; CDR3: CASSFGTARPVLAKNIQYF; DNA: TGTGCCAGCAGCTTTGGGACAGCGAGACCCGTACTAGCCAAAAACATTCAGTACTTC
size: few; J: TRBJ2-7; D: TRBD1; V: TRBV7-9; CDR3: CASSSPGDSYEQYF; DNA: TGTGCCAGCAGCTCGCCCGGGGACAGCTACGAGCAGTACTTC
size: -; J: TRBJ1-1; D: -; V: TRBV3-2; CDR3: CACTQRVPWTNAAGNTEAFF; DNA: TGTGCCTGCACCCAGCGGGTCCCTTGGACTAATGCTGCGGGGAACACTGAAGCTTTCTTT
size: few; J: TRBJ2-7; D: -; V: TRBV7-9; CDR3: CASSPRWFEQYF; DNA: TGTGCCAGCAGCCCCCGCTGGTTCGAGCAGTACTTC
size: few; J: TRBJ2-7; D: -; V: TRBV7-8; CDR3: CASSFRRDAYEQYF; DNA: TGTGCCAGCAGCTTTCGACGGGATGCCTACGAGCAGTACTTC
size: many; J: TRBJ2-1; D: -; V: TRBV12-3/TRBV12-4; CDR3: CASSLARANEQFF; DNA: TGTGCCAGCAGTTTAGCGCGGGCTAATGAGCAGTTCTTC
size: -; J: TRBJ1-5; D: -; V: TRBV20-1; CDR3: CSARSSEGRQSNQPQHF; DNA: TGCAGTGCTAGGTCGTCGGAGGGTCGGCAGAGCAATCAGCCCCAGCATTTT
size: many; J: TRBJ2-7; D: TRBD1; V: TRBV13; CDR3: CASSHGDSTYEQYF; DNA: TGTGCCAGCAGCCATGGGGACAGTACCTACGAGCAGTACTTC
size: few; J: TRBJ2-3; D: TRBD1; V: TRBV6-1; CDR3: CASRQGWYADTQYF; DNA: TGTGCCAGCAGACAGGGGTGGTATGCAGATACGCAGTATTTT
size: -; J: TRBJ2-1; D: -; V: TRBV4-3; CDR3: CASSQGWSGVPANEQFF; DNA: TGCGCCAGCAGCCAAGGATGGAGTGGCGTGCCCGCCAATGAGCAGTTCTTC
size: few; J: TRBJ2-3; D: -; V: TRBV24-1; CDR3: CATSDFGTRGGDTQYF; DNA: TGTGCCACCAGTGATTTCGGGACAAGGGGAGGCGATACGCAGTATTTT
size: -; J: TRBJ2-7; D: TRBD1; V: TRBV5-1; CDR3: CASSTDRGPLYEQYF; DNA: TGCGCCAGCAGCACCGACAGGGGCCCTCTCTACGAGCAGTACTTC
size: -; J: TRBJ2-7; D: -; V: TRBV5-1; CDR3: CASSRTTDTYEQYF; DNA: TGCGCCAGCAGCAGGACGACAGACACCTACGAGCAGTACTTC
size: few; J: TRBJ2-4; D: TRBD2; V: TRBV28; CDR3: CASRLAGHEGAKNIQYF; DNA: TGTGCCAGTAGACTAGCCGGACACGAAGGAGCCAAAAACATTCAGTACTTC